Listed below are T cell receptor beta chains from one sample, sequenced in a study of T cells in Graves' hyperthyroidism and ophthalmopathy. TCRdb recomputed calls from the multiplex PCR reads with MiXCR, one row per CDR3 protein. The sample includes under 350,000 distinct CDR3 sequences, roughly 21% of them seen just once. Sequenced input: blood. The receptors here all came from a woman aged 45-60 years with Graves' hyperthyroidism. Each CDR3 is given with its conserved first and last residue. A D gene is named only where the DNA matches it firmly. Clone sizes are given selectively: once, few, many, or a class where the clone is expanded.

V	J	D	size	DNA	CDR3
TRBV2	TRBJ1-5	-	-	TGTGCCAGCAGTGAGGCGAATAGCAATCAGCCCCAGCATTTT	CASSEANSNQPQHF
TRBV7-3	TRBJ2-3	-	few	TGTGCCAGCAGCCCGGACGCAGATACGCAGTATTTT	CASSPDADTQYF
TRBV20-1	TRBJ2-3	TRBD2	-	TGCAGCTCCAGCGGACGGCTAGCGGGAGGGCCAGATACGCAGTATTTT	CSSSGRLAGGPDTQYF
TRBV30	TRBJ2-1	TRBD2	many	TGTGCCTGGACCCCCGGGACTAGCGTTTACAATGAGCAGTTCTTC	CAWTPGTSVYNEQFF
TRBV2	TRBJ1-4	-	-	TGTGCCAGCAGCTTCCGTGACAGGAATGAAAAACTGTTTTTT	CASSFRDRNEKLFF
TRBV29-1	TRBJ2-3	-	many	TGCAGCCTGAGATTCGCTACAGATACGCAGTATTTT	CSLRFATDTQYF
TRBV5-1	TRBJ2-7	-	many	TGCGCCAGCAGCTTGGGTCTTTCGGGGGACGAGCAGTACTTC	CASSLGLSGDEQYF
TRBV6-2/TRBV6-3	TRBJ1-6	-	many	TGTGCCAGCAGTCGTACCTCAGATGATTCACCCCTCCACTTT	CASSRTSDDSPLHF
TRBV9	TRBJ1-2	-	-	TGTGCCAGCAGCGTAAGTATGGACAGAGGCAACTATGGCTACACCTTC	CASSVSMDRGNYGYTF
TRBV6-1	TRBJ2-2	-	many	TGTGCCAGCAGGACCGGGACAACGAACACCGGGGAGCTGTTTTTT	CASRTGTTNTGELFF
TRBV5-4	TRBJ1-1	-	-	TGTGCCAGCAGCTTGAAGGGATTGGACACTGAAGCTTTCTTT	CASSLKGLDTEAFF
TRBV7-3	TRBJ2-7	TRBD1	-	TGTGCCAGCAGCCCACTTCCGGGACAGGGGTACGAGCAGTACTTC	CASSPLPGQGYEQYF
TRBV27	TRBJ1-2	TRBD1	-	TGTGCCAGCAGTTTTAGGACAGGTTCAAACTATGGCTACACCTTC	CASSFRTGSNYGYTF
TRBV6-9	TRBJ1-5	-	-	TGTGCCAGCAGTTATTCCAAGGCAATTGGCTGGCCCCAGCATTTT	CASSYSKAIGWPQHF
TRBV10-3	TRBJ2-1	TRBD2	-	TGTGCCATCAGTGGGGGAGGGTCCTACAATGAGCAGTTCTTC	CAISGGGSYNEQFF
TRBV4-1	TRBJ2-5	TRBD2	many	TGCGCCAGCAGCCAAGATAAGAGCGGGGGGCTAAGGGAGACCCAGTACTTC	CASSQDKSGGLRETQYF
TRBV29-1	TRBJ2-7	-	-	TGCAGCGTTGAAGATCTGCCGGGACGCGAGCAGTACTTC	CSVEDLPGREQYF
TRBV14	TRBJ2-7	-	-	TGTGCCAGCAGCCAAGAAATCGGGCCTTACGAGCAGTACTTC	CASSQEIGPYEQYF
TRBV15	TRBJ1-1	TRBD1	many	TGTGCCACCAGCAGGGGACAGGGTTGGGGGACTGAAGCTTTCTTT	CATSRGQGWGTEAFF
TRBV10-1	TRBJ2-1	-	-	TGCGCCAGCAGCGGGGGACAGACGAATGAGCAGTTCTTC	CASSGGQTNEQFF
TRBV24-1	TRBJ2-1	-	few	TGTGCCACCAGTGCCGAGGGCTCCTACAATGAGCAGTTCTTC	CATSAEGSYNEQFF
TRBV20-1	TRBJ2-7	-	many	TGCAGTGCTTGGGACGGTTACGAGCAGTACTTC	CSAWDGYEQYF
TRBV6-1	TRBJ1-1	TRBD1	many	TGTGCCAGCAATTCCGCGACAGGGTTCACTGAAGCTTTCTTT	CASNSATGFTEAFF
TRBV2	TRBJ1-4	-	many	TGTGCCAGCAGGACAGCAATGGTTGAAAAACTGTTTTTT	CASRTAMVEKLFF
TRBV3-1	TRBJ1-6	-	many	TGTGCCAGCAGCCATGTCGGGCCACCCCTCCACTTT	CASSHVGPPLHF
TRBV28	TRBJ1-6	TRBD1	-	TGTGCCAGCAGTCCGGGGACAGGGGGCAGAAATTCACCCCTCCACTTT	CASSPGTGGRNSPLHF
TRBV7-9	TRBJ2-7	-	many	TGTGCCAGCAGCTTAGATTCCCCTCCCTACGAGCAGTACTTC	CASSLDSPPYEQYF